Presented here are 27 T cell receptor beta chains from one specimen sequenced in a study of T cells in women clearing cervical HPV infection. Method: immunoSEQ multiplex PCR; TCRdb's copy keeps in-frame clones and lacks some. The sample holds about 46,000 clones. Sequenced sample: blood buffy coat. Receptors originate from a woman aged 18 to 75 with a cervical HPV16 infection that either progressed to CIN3+ or cleared (not recorded which).

CDR3 amino acids: CASRPISGYQETQYF. The sequenced CDR3 bases are TGTGCCAGCCGCCCAATCAGCGGTTATCAAGAGACG. V is TRBV6-2 or TRBV6-3 and J is TRBJ2-3, with D possibly matching TRBD2 (5 bases). Read data end 3 residues before the CDR3 end; the end is taken from the germline J gene. The CDR3 has 15 residues. Germline CDR1 MNHEY, CDR2 SVGEGT.

A remark on this clone: The read ends 3 residues early relative to the CDR3; the germline J gene fills the gap. The genes are TRBV20-1 and TRBJ2-3; 10 nucleotides align to TRBD2. CDR3 length equals 19 residues. V was clipped by 0 bases and J by 0 bases; unmatched bases: 12. CDR1 is DFQATT and CDR2 is SNEGSKA in the germline V gene (reference sequence). The CDR3 here is CSARDGLAEYLTSTDTQYF. Incomplete CDR3 DNA: TGCAGTGCTAGAGACGGACTAGCGGAATATTTAACCAGCACAGATACG.

Concerning this clone: The read gets to within 3 residues of the CDR3 end, and the germline J gene fills in the rest. The rearrangement uses TRBV7-2 and TRBJ1-1; 7 bases match TRBD1. The ends lost 5 bases at V and 1 base at J; junction bases unmatched: 4. This CDR3 spans 14 amino acids. Germline lookup yields CDR1 SGHTA and CDR2 FQGNSA. CDR3 DNA, as far as it was read: TGTGCCAGCAGCCCAGGGGGGCGGAACACTGAA. Encoded protein: CASSPGGRNTE. The full CDR3 is CASSPGGRNTEAFF.

Worth noting for this clone: The CDR3 is cut off 3 residues early in the read; its end comes from the germline J gene. This chain links TRBV7-2 with TRBJ2-3, with a possible D match to TRBD2 (5 bases). From germline, CDR1 is SGHTA and CDR2 FQGNSA. The CDR3 has 15 amino acids. The CDR3 DNA, read in part, is TGTGCCAGCAGCTTAGTCGCGGGTGTAGGTCAGCCG. Amino acid sequence: CASSLVAGVGQP. The complete CDR3 reads CASSLVAGVGQPQYF.

The DNA read from the CDR3 is TGTGCCAGCAGCTTGGGACTAGCGGGGGCATCAGATACG. Amino acid sequence: CASSLGLAGASDT. The entire CDR3 protein reads CASSLGLAGASDTQYF. The chain couples TRBV7-3 to TRBJ2-3, with TRBD2 identical over 14 bases. From the germline J gene comes the end of the CDR3, since the read stops 3 residues before it. Per the germline V gene, CDR1 is SGHTA and CDR2 is FQGTGA. The CDR3 runs to 16 residues. The junction had 3 bases not matched to a gene; V was cut back by 3 bases and J by 4 bases.

Regarding this clone: The CDR3 end lies 3 residues beyond the end of the read and is filled in from the germline J gene. The chain combines TRBV20-1 with TRBJ1-2; TRBD1 might be the D (6 bases). The CDR3 sequence is 11 residues long. The germline V gene has CDR1 DFQATT and CDR2 SNEGSKA (reference sequence). V dropped 5 bases and J dropped 6 bases, with 10 bases sitting between them. The CDR3 loop reads CSARQVDGYTF. CDR3 DNA, as far as it was read: TGCAGTGCTCGACAGGTGGATGGC.

CDR3 region: CASSPLSAGDNEQFF. Partial CDR3 DNA: TGTGCCAGCAGCCCTCTCTCTGCGGGGGACAATGAG. This chain links TRBV7-9 with TRBJ2-1, with 7 nucleotides matching TRBD2. Read coverage stops 3 residues before the CDR3 terminus; the germline J gene supplies the remainder. The length of the CDR3 is 15 residues. CDR1 SEHNR and CDR2 FQNEAQ come from the germline V gene (reference sequence). V lost 5 bases, J lost 5 bases, and 9 bases stayed unmatched.

CDR3 region: CASNPQGGASYEQYF. Partial CDR3 DNA: TGTGCCAGCAACCCGCAGGGGGGCGCCTCCTACGAG. The rearrangement links TRBV7-9 to TRBJ2-7; D possibly corresponds to TRBD1 (7 bases). The read stops 3 residues short of the end of the CDR3; the missing end is completed from the germline J gene. Trimming left V 7 bases short and J 0 bases short, with 16 bases between. CDR1 and CDR2 (germline): SEHNR, FQNEAQ (reference sequence). This CDR3 spans 15 amino acids.

A remark on this clone: Sequencing ends 3 residues short of the CDR3 end; the germline J gene provides the rest. The chain combines TRBV19 with TRBJ1-2; D uncertain. The CDR3 contains 11 residues. CDR1 LNHDA and CDR2 SQIVND come from the germline V gene (reference sequence). The sequenced part of the CDR3 DNA is TGTGCCAGTAGTAGCCACAATGAC. Protein sequence: CASSSHND. The entire CDR3 sequence reads CASSSHNDYTF.

Concerning this clone itself: The read finishes 3 residues shy of the CDR3 end, and the germline J gene is used to complete it. V usage is TRBV18 and J usage is TRBJ1-2; 7 bases fit TRBD1. There are 15 residues in the CDR3. V shed 0 bases and J 4 bases; nucleotides not matched to a gene: 5. Germline CDR1 is KGHSH and CDR2 is LQKENI. The CDR3: CASSPPYRGPYGYTF. The sequenced CDR3 bases are TGTGCCAGCTCACCACCTTACAGGGGACCCTATGGC.

Note on this clone: The read gets to within 3 residues of the CDR3 end, and the germline J gene fills in the rest. J is TRBJ1-1 and V is TRBV6-2 or TRBV6-3; 7 positions match TRBD1. The CDR3 sequence is 12 residues long. Trimming removed 6 bases from V and 5 bases from J; junction bases left unmatched: 3. Per the germline V gene, CDR1 is MNHEY and CDR2 is SVGEGT. CDR3 bases read: TGTGCCAGCAGAACAGGGGAAACTGAA. Amino acid sequence: CASRTGETE. The whole CDR3 protein reads CASRTGETEAFF.

Points on this clone: The read stops 3 residues short of the end of the CDR3; the missing end is completed from the germline J gene. The rearrangement links TRBV20-1 to TRBJ1-1; D perhaps matches TRBD1 (5 bases). CDR1 DFQATT and CDR2 SNEGSKA come from the germline V gene (reference sequence). V gave up 4 bases and J gave up 6 bases, with 12 bases separating them. The CDR3 covers 12 residues. The DNA read from the CDR3 is TGCAGTGCTACCCAGGGTACGGCTGAA. Translated: CSATQGTAE. The full-length CDR3 reads as CSATQGTAEAFF.

Concerning this clone itself: With the read ending 3 residues before the CDR3 end, the germline J gene is used to fill in that end. This chain connects TRBV19 to TRBJ2-2; 7 nucleotides align to TRBD1. Germline CDR1 and CDR2: LNHDA and SQIVND (reference sequence). CDR3 size: 14 residues. CDR3 sequence: CASSTSGGHEKLFF. The sequenced CDR3 bases are TGTGCCAGTAGTACGTCAGGGGGACATGAAAAG.

In regard to this clone: Sequencing ends 3 residues short of the CDR3 end; the germline J gene provides the rest. V usage is TRBV19 and J usage is TRBJ2-7, with 8 positions matching TRBD1. Germline V gives CDR1 LNHDA, CDR2 SQIVND (reference sequence). V shed 6 bases and J 6 bases; nucleotides not matched to a gene: 13. The CDR3 loop spans 15 amino acids. CDR3: CASSPRDRIIVEQYF. The DNA read from the CDR3 is TGTGCCAGTAGCCCCAGGGACAGGATTATTGTCGAG.

With regard to this clone: Sequencing ends 3 residues short of the CDR3 end; the germline J gene provides the rest. The chain couples TRBV7-6 to TRBJ1-2; possibly TRBD1 for D (5 bases). CDR1 and CDR2 (germline): SGHVS, FNYEAQ. Trimming left V 3 bases short and J 6 bases short, with 8 bases between. The CDR3 has 12 residues. This chain's CDR3 is CASSFPRDGYTF. The CDR3 bases that were read are TGTGCCAGCAGCTTTCCCAGGGATGGC.

In regard to this clone: The read ends 3 residues before the CDR3 terminus; that terminus is restored from the germline J gene. The chain employs TRBV7-9 and TRBJ2-1, with 7 nucleotides matching TRBD2. Germline CDR1 reads SEHNR; CDR2 reads FQNEAQ (reference sequence). V trimming: 1 base; J trimming: 5 bases; junction bases outside the gene matches: 2. This CDR3 has 14 residues. CDR3 sequence reads: CASSLVGGDNEQFF. The DNA read from the CDR3 is TGTGCCAGCAGCTTAGTGGGGGGGGACAATGAG.

Notes on this clone: The read ends 3 residues shy of where the CDR3 ends; the end is completed using the germline J gene. The chain is built from TRBV5-1 and TRBJ2-3, with 7 nucleotides matching TRBD2. Germline V gives CDR1 SGHRS, CDR2 YFSETQ. Unmatched junction bases numbered 4, after V lost 2 bases and J lost 1 base. There are 15 residues in the CDR3. CDR3: CASSFSSGGTDTQYF. The CDR3 DNA, read in part, is TGCGCCAGCAGCTTTTCGAGCGGGGGCACAGATACG. Filled out from reference TRBV5-1 and TRBJ2-3, the complete variable domain reads KAGVTQTPRYLIKTRGQQVTLSCSPISGHRSVSWYQQTPGQGLQFLFEYFSETQRNKGNFPGRFSGRQFSNSRSEMNVSTLELGDSALYLCASSFSSGGTDTQYFGPGTRLTVL.

The CDR3 bases that were read are TGCAGCGCCCGATCCACACAGGACAGCCCTTCCTACGAG. Its translation is CSARSTQDSPSYE. The whole CDR3 protein reads CSARSTQDSPSYEQYF. The rearrangement joins TRBV29-1 to TRBJ2-7, with D perhaps TRBD1 (6 bases). Read data end 3 residues before the CDR3 end; the end is taken from the germline J gene. Germline-derived CDR1 and CDR2 are SQVTM and ANQGSEA. This CDR3 is built from 16 residues. Trimming removed 7 bases at V and 1 base at J, with 23 bases between.

Worth noting for this clone: The read terminates 3 residues ahead of where the CDR3 ends, so the germline J gene completes it. The chain uses TRBV19 and TRBJ2-3; D may match TRBD1 or TRBD2 (6 bases each). CDR3 size: 17 residues. Germline V gene sequence: CDR1 LNHDA, CDR2 SQIVND (reference sequence). CDR3 DNA, as far as it was read: TGTGCCAGTACCACCTCAGGGGCGGGAAGGAACAATCAGCCG. It encodes CASTTSGAGRNNQP. The whole CDR3 is CASTTSGAGRNNQPQYF.

Note on this clone: Read sequence stops 3 residues before the CDR3 end, and the germline J gene provides the missing end. This rearrangement joins TRBV7-2 to TRBJ2-5; D gene unclear. The CDR3 loop spans 12 amino acids. V shed 3 bases and J shed 4 bases, with 6 bases lying between them. In germline, CDR1 is SGHTA, CDR2 FQGNSA. The sequenced CDR3 bases are TGTGCCAGCAGCTTGGCACGAGAGACC. Its translation is CASSLARET. The complete CDR3 protein is CASSLARETQYF. Looking up the rest from reference TRBV7-2 and TRBJ2-5 gives the full variable domain: GAGVSQSPSNKVTEKGKDVELRCDPISGHTALYWYRQSLGQGLEFLIYFQGNSAPDKSGLPSDRFSAERTGGSVSTLTIQRTQQEDSAVYLCASSLARETQYFGPGTRLLVL.

Comment on this clone: From the germline J gene comes the end of the CDR3, since the read stops 3 residues before it. The V gene is TRBV11-3, the J gene TRBJ2-1; D may match TRBD1 or TRBD2 (6 bases each). Per the germline V gene, CDR1 is SGHNT and CDR2 is YENEEA. Trimming cost V 0 bases and J 9 bases, with 15 bases left between them. The CDR3 has 15 amino acids. The part of the CDR3 DNA that was read is TGTGCCAGCAGCTTAGAGGGGGCGGGATTCAGTGAG. Protein sequence: CASSLEGAGFSE. The full CDR3 reads CASSLEGAGFSEQFF. Variable domain in full (rest from reference TRBV11-3 and TRBJ2-1): EAGVVQSPRYKIIEKKQPVAFWCNPISGHNTLYWYLQNLGQGPELLIRYENEEAVDDSQLPKDRFSAERLKGVDSTLKIQPAELGDSAVYLCASSLEGAGFSEQFFGPGTRLTVL.

Concerning this clone: The read gets to within 3 residues of the CDR3 end, and the germline J gene fills in the rest. The gene calls are TRBV14 and TRBJ2-1; 8 bases line up with TRBD2. Germline assignment: CDR1 SGHDN and CDR2 FVKESK. There are 17 residues in the CDR3. V dropped 0 bases and J dropped 7; count of bases not matched to a gene: 11. Partial CDR3 DNA: TGTGCCAGCAGCCAAGAAGTTCGGGCGAGCGGGAGAAATGAG. Amino acids: CASSQEVRASGRNE. The full CDR3 protein is CASSQEVRASGRNEQFF.

Concerning this clone: The read comes to an end 3 residues before the CDR3 does, leaving the germline J gene to fill in the end. The chain links TRBV5-1 to TRBJ2-1; TRBD2 matches 14 bases. The CDR3 is made up of 15 amino acids. V shed 4 bases and J 9 bases; nucleotides not matched to a gene: 6. CDR1 is SGHRS, CDR2 YFSETQ, per germline. The CDR3 spells CASSLLGLAGVEQFF. The CDR3 bases that were read are TGCGCCAGCAGCCTATTGGGACTAGCGGGAGTTGAG.

In regard to this clone: The read falls 3 residues short of the CDR3 end, and the missing part is taken from the germline J gene. This chain connects TRBV20-1 to TRBJ2-1, with TRBD2 identical over 10 bases. The CDR3 is 15 residues long. V trimming: 6 bases; J trimming: 7 bases; junction bases outside the gene matches: 12. Germline CDR1 DFQATT, CDR2 SNEGSKA (reference sequence). The DNA read from the CDR3 is TGCAGTGCCAGTGGACTAGCGGAGTCTTATAATGAG. Translation: CSASGLAESYNE. The whole CDR3 is CSASGLAESYNEQFF.

As for this clone: Read data end 3 residues before the CDR3 end; the end is taken from the germline J gene. The V call is TRBV20-1, the J call TRBJ2-7, with 12 bases lining up with TRBD2. The length of the CDR3 is 17 residues. J lost 0 bases, V lost 3 bases, and 9 bases had no gene match. Germline V gives CDR1 DFQATT, CDR2 SNEGSKA (reference sequence). The CDR3 sequence: CSASLLGLAGISYEQYF. CDR3 DNA (partial): TGCAGTGCTAGTCTATTAGGACTAGCGGGAATCTCCTACGAG.

As to this clone: The CDR3 extends 3 residues past the end of the read, so its final part is completed from the germline J gene. V gene TRBV6-1 combines with J gene TRBJ1-2; a possible D gene is TRBD1 (5 bases). V lost 3 bases and J lost 4, with 9 bases in between. The CDR3 totals 13 residues. Germline lookup yields CDR1 MNHNS and CDR2 SASEGT. The CDR3 bases that were read are TGTGCCAGCAGTGATACTGACAGCTATGGC. Translated: CASSDTDSYG. The CDR3, in full, reads CASSDTDSYGYTF.

With respect to this clone: The read stops 3 residues short of the end of the CDR3; the missing end is completed from the germline J gene. The identical CDR3 is also encoded by other nucleotide sequences in the sample. The chain uses TRBV7-8 and TRBJ1-2, with 7 bases lining up with TRBD1. The CDR3 runs to 12 residues. Looked up from germline, CDR1 is SGHVS and CDR2 is FQNEAQ. Trimming cost V 2 bases and J 7 bases; bases outside gene matches: 1. The covered CDR3 bases are TGTGCCAGCAGCTTATCAGGGGGTGGC. This encodes CASSLSGGG. The full CDR3 reads CASSLSGGGYTF.